This TCR beta chain was recorded in a study of T cells in Graves' hyperthyroidism and ophthalmopathy. Germline V gene sequence: CDR1 MDHEN, CDR2 SYDVKM. The CDR3 sequence is 16 residues long. V shed 6 bases, J shed 4 bases, and the junction held 11 bases outside the gene matches. This clonotype occurred many times. Researchers defined stable Graves' hyperthyroidism as no ophthalmopathy progression within 18 months. Each 10 ml fresh peripheral blood draw supplied the PBMCs. Amplified TCR beta CDR3 regions derived from RNA transcripts. A set of HTBI primers served as the primers for a first-round RT-PCR of the TCR CDR3. From the multiplex PCR reads, TCRdb called clonotypes with MiXCR, one entry per CDR3 protein. The sample includes fewer than 110,000 distinct CDR3 sequences, about 16% seen only once; the top ten take about 44%.

The chain recombines TRBV28 with TRBJ2-1, with 8 bases fitting TRBD2. The receptor's source is a woman aged 45-60 years with Graves' hyperthyroidism. The sample consisted of blood. CDR3 in amino acids: CASRPISSGHYNEQFF. In DNA form, the CDR3 reads TGTGCCAGCAGGCCGATCTCTAGCGGGCATTACAATGAGCAGTTCTTC.